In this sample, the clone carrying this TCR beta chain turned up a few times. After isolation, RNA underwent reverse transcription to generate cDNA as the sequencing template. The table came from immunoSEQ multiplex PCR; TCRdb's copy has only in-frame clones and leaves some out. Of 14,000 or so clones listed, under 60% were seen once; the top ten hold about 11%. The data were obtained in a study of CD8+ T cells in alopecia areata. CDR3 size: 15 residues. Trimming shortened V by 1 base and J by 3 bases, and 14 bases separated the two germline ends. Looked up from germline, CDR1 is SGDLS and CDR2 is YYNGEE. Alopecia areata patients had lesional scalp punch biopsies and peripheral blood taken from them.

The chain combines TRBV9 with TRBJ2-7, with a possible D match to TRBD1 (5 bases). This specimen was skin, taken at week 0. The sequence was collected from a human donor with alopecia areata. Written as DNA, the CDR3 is TGTGCCAGCAGCGTATCAGGGTCCCCGATCTACGAGCAGTACTTC. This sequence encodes CASSVSGSPIYEQYF.